This T cell receptor (beta chain) comes out of a study of blood T cells in healthy people across ages. The CDR3 is made up of 14 amino acids. CDR1 and CDR2 (germline): MNHEY, SMNVEV (reference sequence). Combining a sample-barcoded 5' primer with a J-beta primer mix, a second PCR ran for roughly 6 to 11 cycles. Each CDR3 protein is one row after TCRdb ran MiXCR on the 5' RACE reads. The profile covers approximately 800,000 distinct CDR3 sequences, with around 50% appearing a single time and around 25% taken by the ten largest. There were healthy Caucasian individuals from Russia, aged roughly 6 to 100, serving as donors.

The rearrangement uses TRBV27 and TRBJ1-2; D is undetermined. Sequences were obtained from blood. The TCR originated in a man aged 35 to 55 in good health. The CDR3 is CVLYGPSWLDGYTF. DNA for the CDR3: TGTGTATTATACGGGCCAAGCTGGCTTGATGGCTACACCTTC.